The sequence of this T cell receptor (beta chain) was determined in a study of TIL therapy for anti-PD-1-resistant metastatic lung cancer. This was the immunoSEQ v3 assay. Sequencing was performed with immunoSEQ multiplex PCR; in TCRdb, only in-frame clones are kept and a portion is missing. The sample has around 33,000 clones; 74% are singletons. Per the germline V gene, CDR1 is SGHVS and CDR2 is FNYEAQ. Trimming pared 1 base from V and 6 bases from J, leaving 8 bases between. CDR3 size: 13 residues. Time point specified: pre-treatment sample, taken before nivolumab and TIL therapy. The source of this sequence is a woman between 30 and 80 years old with non-small cell lung cancer. Sequencing was performed on blood, taken at baseline. The chain joins TRBV7-6 to TRBJ2-3; TRBD2 might be the D (6 bases). In DNA form, the CDR3 reads TGTGCCAGCAGCTTAGATGGGGGGGATACGCAGTATTTT. This gives the protein CASSLDGGDTQYF. Variable domain in full (rest from reference TRBV7-6 and TRBJ2-3): GAGVSQSPRYKVTKRGQDVALRCDPISGHVSLYWYRQALGQGPEFLTYFNYEAQQDKSGLPNDRFSAERPEGSISTLTIQRTEQRDSAMYRCASSLDGGDTQYFGPGTRLTVL.